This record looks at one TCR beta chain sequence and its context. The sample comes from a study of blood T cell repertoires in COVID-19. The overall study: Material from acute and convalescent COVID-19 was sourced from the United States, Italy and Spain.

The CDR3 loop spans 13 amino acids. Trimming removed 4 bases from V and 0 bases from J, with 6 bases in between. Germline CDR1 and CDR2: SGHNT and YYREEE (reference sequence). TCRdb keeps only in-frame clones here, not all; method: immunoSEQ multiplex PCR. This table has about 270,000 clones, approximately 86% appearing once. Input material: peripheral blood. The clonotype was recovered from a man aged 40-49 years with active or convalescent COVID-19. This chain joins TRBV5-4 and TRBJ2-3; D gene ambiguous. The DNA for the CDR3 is TGTGCCAGCAGCCCCGTTAGCACAGATACGCAGTATTTT. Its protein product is CASSPVSTDTQYF. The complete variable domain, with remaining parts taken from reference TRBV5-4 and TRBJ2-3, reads ETGVTQSPTHLIKTRGQQVTLRCSSQSGHNTVSWYQQALGQGPQFIFQYYREEENGRGNFPPRFSGLQFPNYSSELNVNALELDDSALYLCASSPVSTDTQYFGPGTRLTVL.